The rows below give T cell receptor beta chains drawn from one sample of a study of OX40 agonist ivuxolimab in advanced cancers. The table came from immunoSEQ multiplex PCR; TCRdb's copy has only in-frame clones and leaves some out. The repertoire consists of 83,000 or so clones, with 65% to 85% occurring once and the leading ten covering around 7.3%. The material sequenced was CD4+ or CD8+ T cells sorted from blood, taken in a trial of the OX40 agonist ivuxolimab. Receptors originate from an adult with an advanced solid tumor such as melanoma, head and neck, liver or kidney cancer. CDR3s include the opening cysteine and the closing phenylalanine or tryptophan. A D gene is named only where the DNA matches it firmly. Expanded clones get a size class; other rows say once, few or many, or leave the size out.

D gene	V gene	J gene	clone size	CDR3 DNA	CDR3 protein
.	TRBV7-2	TRBJ1-1	.	TGTGCCAGCAGCTTAGTACCACAGGGCACCACTGAAGCTTTCTTT	CASSLVPQGTTEAFF
TRBD1	TRBV7-2	TRBJ1-4	.	TGTGCCAGCAGCCAGGGACAGGGTAGGGAAAAACTGTTTTTT	CASSQGQGREKLFF
.	TRBV7-2	TRBJ2-5	.	TGTGCCAGCAGCCCCAAAGAGACCCAGTACTTC	CASSPKETQYF
.	TRBV4-2	TRBJ1-5	.	TGTGCCAGCAGCCAAGGACAGAATAGCAATCAGCCCCAGCATTTT	CASSQGQNSNQPQHF
.	TRBV5-1	TRBJ2-6	.	TGCGCCAGCAGCTTGGAGGTGTTTGGGGCCAACGTCCTGACTTTC	CASSLEVFGANVLTF
TRBD1	TRBV4-1	TRBJ2-7	.	TGCGCCAGCAGCCAAACTCTTGGGACAGGGAGGCACGAGCAGTACTTC	CASSQTLGTGRHEQYF
.	TRBV30	TRBJ1-1	few	TGTGCCTGGAGGGGTGAGGGGAACACTGAAGCTTTCTTT	CAWRGEGNTEAFF
.	TRBV5-1	TRBJ2-7	.	TGCGCCAGCAGCTTGGACAGGCGGGTTCGGTACTTC	CASSLDRRVRYF
.	TRBV4-1	TRBJ2-6	.	TGCGCCAGCAGCCGATACATAGGACCTGGGGCCAACGTCCTGACTTTC	CASSRYIGPGANVLTF
TRBD1	TRBV6-5	TRBJ1-1	.	TGTGCCAGCAGGAACTACAGGGGGCAAGGTGAAGCTTTCTTT	CASRNYRGQGEAFF
.	TRBV6-5	TRBJ1-6	.	TGTGCCAGCAGTTACGAGTCACTAGGCAATTCACCCCTCCACTTT	CASSYESLGNSPLHF
TRBD1	TRBV5-1	TRBJ2-5	.	TGCGCCAGCAGTTCCTCGACAGGGGATCAAGAGACCCAGTACTTC	CASSSSTGDQETQYF
.	TRBV11-3	TRBJ1-1	once	TGTGCCAGCAGCTTAGAGGGGGCGCGAGCTTTCTTT	CASSLEGARAFF
TRBD2	TRBV7-9	TRBJ2-1	.	TGTGCCAGCAGACTCGGTGGGAGGGGCAACAATGAGCAGTTCTTC	CASRLGGRGNNEQFF
.	TRBV19	TRBJ1-5	.	TGTGCCAGTAGTTGGGGCAGGGACCGTAGCAATCAGCCCCAGCATTTT	CASSWGRDRSNQPQHF
.	TRBV7-9	TRBJ2-1	.	TGTGCCAGCAGGCACCTCTGGAGGGGCCACAATGAGCAGTTCTTC	CASRHLWRGHNEQFF
.	TRBV30	TRBJ1-6	.	TGTGCCTGGCGAAGGGAAGTCGCTTCACCCCTCCACTTT	CAWRREVASPLHF
.	TRBV5-1	TRBJ2-2	.	TGCGCCAGCAGCTTGGCGGCAGAAGGCACCGGGGAGCTGTTTTTT	CASSLAAEGTGELFF
TRBD1	TRBV9	TRBJ2-1	.	TGTGCCAGCAGCGCGTCAGGGGGATCCTACAATGAGCAGTTCTTC	CASSASGGSYNEQFF
TRBD1	TRBV5-1	TRBJ1-5	.	TGCGCCAGCAGCTTGGAAGGGGGCCGCAATCAGCCCCAGCATTTT	CASSLEGGRNQPQHF
.	TRBV30	TRBJ1-1	.	TGTGCCTGGAGTACGGGTCGCACTGAAGCTTTCTTT	CAWSTGRTEAFF
.	TRBV5-6	TRBJ2-1	once	TGTGCCAGCAGCCCCCGAAGCTTACAGGGAACCGTCTACAATGAGCAGTTCTTC	CASSPRSLQGTVYNEQFF
TRBD1	TRBV28	TRBJ1-1	.	TGTGCCAGCAGTTCGCCCGGGACAGGGAAAGAAGCTTTCTTT	CASSSPGTGKEAFF
.	TRBV7-2	TRBJ2-2	.	TGTGCCAGCAGCTTAATGACAGGGAACACCGGGGAGCTGTTTTTT	CASSLMTGNTGELFF
TRBD1	TRBV19	TRBJ1-5	.	TGTGCCAGTAGAAAGGGACAGGGGCCTATTCAGCCCCAGCATTTT	CASRKGQGPIQPQHF
.	TRBV5-1	TRBJ2-7	.	TGCGCCAGCAGCTTTGAAGGGGGAGGATACGAGCAGTACTTC	CASSFEGGGYEQYF
.	TRBV30	TRBJ1-5	.	TGTGCCTGGAGTTTGCGGGGTCAGCCCCAGCATTTT	CAWSLRGQPQHF
.	TRBV7-9	TRBJ1-4	.	TGTGCCAGCAGCTTAGCATCTGGGTTGGCGGAAAAACTGTTTTTT	CASSLASGLAEKLFF
TRBD2	TRBV4-1	TRBJ2-3	.	TGCGCCAGCAGCGTGAAGCGGGGGAGCACAGATACGCAGTATTTT	CASSVKRGSTDTQYF
TRBD1	TRBV11-2	TRBJ1-6	.	TGTGCCAGCAGCTTAGGGGACAGGGCGAACTCACCCCTCCACTTT	CASSLGDRANSPLHF
.	TRBV11-2	TRBJ1-1	.	TGTGCCAGCAGCACCCCCGGGACGAGCACTGAAGCTTTCTTT	CASSTPGTSTEAFF
.	TRBV4-3	TRBJ2-3	.	TGCGCCAGCAGCCAAAACGGATGGGATACGCAGTATTTT	CASSQNGWDTQYF
.	TRBV19	TRBJ1-1	.	TGTGCCAGTAGTATAAGGGGACACGTGAACACTGAAGCTTTCTTT	CASSIRGHVNTEAFF
.	TRBV30	TRBJ1-5	few	TGTGCCTGGAGCCATCCGCAGGCCGGTCAGCCCCAGCATTTT	CAWSHPQAGQPQHF
.	TRBV19	TRBJ2-3	.	TGTGCCAGTAGTATAGTTTCCAGGGGTAGCACAGATACGCAGTATTTT	CASSIVSRGSTDTQYF
TRBD1	TRBV27	TRBJ1-1	.	TGTGCCAGCAGTCCAAGGGACAGGATAGAAGCTTTCTTT	CASSPRDRIEAFF
TRBD1	TRBV18	TRBJ2-7	.	TGTGCCAGCTCACTCCAGGGGGTCGACGAGCAGTACTTC	CASSLQGVDEQYF
.	TRBV15	TRBJ1-1	few	TGTGCCACCAGCCTTTCTTTGGGCAACACTGAAGCTTTCTTT	CATSLSLGNTEAFF
.	TRBV10-2	TRBJ1-5	.	TGCGCCAGCAGTGAGTCTGGGGGAGGCAATCAGCCCCAGCATTTT	CASSESGGGNQPQHF
.	TRBV2	TRBJ1-1	few	TGTGCCAGCAACTCTCGCCTAGGGAGCACTGAAGCTTTCTTT	CASNSRLGSTEAFF
.	TRBV11-3	TRBJ2-3	.	TGTGCCAGCGGTCTACGCCGGGCTCGCAAGGTGGATACGCAGTATTTT	CASGLRRARKVDTQYF
.	TRBV7-6	TRBJ1-4	.	TGTGCCAGCAGCTCCGGGACGTTTGCAACTAATGAAAAACTGTTTTTT	CASSSGTFATNEKLFF
.	TRBV5-1	TRBJ1-2	.	TGCGCCAGCAGCTTTCTGGGGGCGACGAGGAACTATGGCTACACCTTC	CASSFLGATRNYGYTF
TRBD1	TRBV18	TRBJ1-2	.	TGTGCCAGCTCCCCTTCGTCGGGACAGGACTATGGCTACACCTTC	CASSPSSGQDYGYTF
.	TRBV11-1	TRBJ2-3	few	TGTGCCAGCAGTCTCCGGGACACTCGCCAAGATACGCAGTATTTT	CASSLRDTRQDTQYF
.	TRBV4-2	TRBJ1-1	.	TGTGCCAGCAGCCAAGATGAGGGAAGGGCTGAAGCTTTCTTT	CASSQDEGRAEAFF
.	TRBV6-5	TRBJ1-5	.	TGTGCCAGCACGGAGGGCAATCAGCCCCAGCATTTT	CASTEGNQPQHF
TRBD2	TRBV14	TRBJ2-5	.	TGTGCCAGCAGCCACCTAGCGGGGCAAGAGACCCAGTACTTC	CASSHLAGQETQYF
.	TRBV5-1	TRBJ2-7	.	TGCGCCAGCAGCTTGGGACAGGTTGATGGCGGTGAGCAGTACTTC	CASSLGQVDGGEQYF